This T cell receptor beta chain appears in the sequencing data of a study of beta chain features in type 1 diabetes. V lost 5 bases and J lost 1, with 11 bases in between. Looked up from germline, CDR1 is MNHNY and CDR2 is SVGAGI (reference sequence). The CDR3 is 14 residues long. This clone was found a few times. Investigators reverse transcribed all isolated RNA, so they sequenced expressed TCRB transcripts. The method was immunoSEQ multiplex PCR; TCRdb's version includes in-frame clones alone and lacks a portion of them. Of 250,000 to 400,000 clones listed, 13% to 15% are singletons. This TCR was recovered from a young man in good health. The material sequenced was central memory CD4+ T cells from blood. The chain links TRBV6-6 to TRBJ1-1; possibly TRBD1 for D (5 bases). CDR3 residues: CASSAKRGNTEAFF. CDR3 nucleotides: TGTGCCAGCAGTGCAAAGAGGGGGAACACTGAAGCTTTCTTT.